A selection of T cell receptor beta chains follows, all from one sample in a study of T cells in Graves' hyperthyroidism and ophthalmopathy. TCRdb reanalysed the multiplex PCR reads using MiXCR and keeps one entry per CDR3 protein. The table shows about 350,000 distinct CDR3 sequences, with over 11% occurring only once. Specimen: blood. The receptors were gathered from a woman younger than 45 with Graves' hyperthyroidism. The CDR3 runs from the conserved cysteine through the conserved F or W. D genes are given only for firm matches. Expanded clones get a size class; other rows say once, few or many, or leave the size out.

j_call d_call v_call clone_size cdr3_aa cdr3_nt
TRBJ2-5 NA TRBV7-9 many CASSLPRDPRVETQYF TGTGCCAGCAGCTTACCCCGGGACCCCAGGGTAGAGACCCAGTACTTC
TRBJ1-1 NA TRBV6-1 few CASKPDMNTEAFF TGTGCCAGCAAGCCGGACATGAACACTGAAGCTTTCTTT
TRBJ2-1 NA TRBV27 many CASTLRGQPYNEQFF TGTGCCAGCACCCTACGGGGACAACCCTACAATGAGCAGTTCTTC
TRBJ2-1 TRBD1 TRBV10-2 many CATFGTGINNEQFF TGCGCCACCTTCGGGACAGGGATAAACAATGAGCAGTTCTTC
TRBJ1-4 TRBD1 TRBV4-1 NA CASSQGDREYEKLFF TGCGCCAGCAGCCAAGGGGACAGGGAGTACGAAAAACTGTTTTTT
TRBJ2-1 NA TRBV30 NA CAWSVRQGPYNEQFF TGTGCCTGGAGTGTTCGCCAGGGGCCCTACAATGAGCAGTTCTTC
TRBJ2-1 NA TRBV5-1 many CASSLEGSSYNEQFF TGTGCCAGCAGCTTAGAGGGTAGCTCCTACAATGAGCAGTTCTTC
TRBJ2-1 TRBD2 TRBV7-8 NA CASSQDSGLAGVLLFF TGCGCCAGCAGCCAAGATTCGGGACTAGCGGGAGTCTTGCTGTTCTTC
TRBJ1-6 NA TRBV27 many CASSRREDSPLHF TGTGCCAGCAGTCGACGAGAAGATTCACCCCTCCACTTT
TRBJ1-1 NA TRBV12-3/TRBV12-4 many CASSLSQPPAFF TGTGCCAGCAGTTTATCCCAACCGCCAGCTTTCTTT
TRBJ2-7 TRBD1 TRBV3-1 many CASSFETGYSEQYF TGTGCCAGCAGCTTCGAGACAGGGTATTCCGAGCAGTACTTC
TRBJ2-3 TRBD2 TRBV24-1 many CATSDPRLADTQYF TGTGCCACCAGTGACCCCCGACTAGCGGATACGCAGTATTTT
TRBJ2-5 TRBD1 TRBV11-1 many CASSRRDSLKETQYF TGTGCCAGCAGCCGTAGGGACAGCCTAAAAGAGACCCAGTACTTC
TRBJ1-5 NA TRBV6-1 many CASSEGDVLQPQHF TGTGCCAGCAGTGAAGGGGACGTCCTTCAGCCCCAGCATTTT
TRBJ2-1 NA TRBV28 many CASSCKFWNWASYNEQFF TGTGCCAGCAGTTGCAAGTTTTGGAATTGGGCCTCCTACAATGAGCAGTTCTTC
TRBJ1-2 NA TRBV27 many CASSFDGHYGYTF TGTGCCAGCAGTTTTGACGGGCACTATGGCTACACCTTC
TRBJ2-5 NA TRBV5-4 NA CASSLGQAEYF TGTGCCAGCAGCTTGGGACAGGCCGAGTACTTC